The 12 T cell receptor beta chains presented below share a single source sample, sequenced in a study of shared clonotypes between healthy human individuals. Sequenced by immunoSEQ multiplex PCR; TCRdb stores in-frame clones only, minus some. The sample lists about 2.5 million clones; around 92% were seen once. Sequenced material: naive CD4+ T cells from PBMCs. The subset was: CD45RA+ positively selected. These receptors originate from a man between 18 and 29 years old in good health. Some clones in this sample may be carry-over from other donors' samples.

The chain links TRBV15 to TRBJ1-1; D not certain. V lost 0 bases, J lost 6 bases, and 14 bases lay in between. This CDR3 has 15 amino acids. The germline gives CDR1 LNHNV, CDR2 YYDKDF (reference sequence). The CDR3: CATSRDRLPWPEAFF. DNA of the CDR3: TGTGCCACCAGCAGAGATCGACTGCCGTGGCCTGAAGCTTTCTTT.

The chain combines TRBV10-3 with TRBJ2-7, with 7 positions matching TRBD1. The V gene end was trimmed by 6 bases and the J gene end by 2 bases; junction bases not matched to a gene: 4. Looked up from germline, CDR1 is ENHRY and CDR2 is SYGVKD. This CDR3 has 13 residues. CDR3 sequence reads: CAIRIQGAYEQYF. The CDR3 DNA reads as TGTGCCATCAGGATTCAGGGGGCCTACGAGCAGTACTTC.

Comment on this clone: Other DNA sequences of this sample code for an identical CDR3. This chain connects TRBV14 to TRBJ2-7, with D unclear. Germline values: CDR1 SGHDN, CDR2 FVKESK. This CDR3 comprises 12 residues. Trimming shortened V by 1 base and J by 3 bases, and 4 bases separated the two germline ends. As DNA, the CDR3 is TGTGCCAGCAGCCAAGGCGGCTACGAGCAGTACTTC. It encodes CASSQGGYEQYF.

CDR3 in amino acids: CASSQNLQETQYF. The CDR3 nucleotides are TGCGCCAGCAGCCAAAACCTCCAAGAGACCCAGTACTTC. The gene calls are TRBV4-1 and TRBJ2-5; D uncertain. Trimming took 2 bases from V and 1 from J, leaving 5 bases between them. The CDR3 runs 13 residues. CDR1 is MGHRA, CDR2 YSYEKL, per germline.

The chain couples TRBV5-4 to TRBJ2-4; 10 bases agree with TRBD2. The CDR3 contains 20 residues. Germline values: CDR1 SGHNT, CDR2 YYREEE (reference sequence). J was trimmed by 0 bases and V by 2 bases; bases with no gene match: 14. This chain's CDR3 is CASSLPAGGAGGQAKNIQYF. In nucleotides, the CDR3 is TGTGCCAGCAGCTTACCAGCGGGAGGGGCGGGGGGGCAAGCCAAAAACATTCAGTACTTC.

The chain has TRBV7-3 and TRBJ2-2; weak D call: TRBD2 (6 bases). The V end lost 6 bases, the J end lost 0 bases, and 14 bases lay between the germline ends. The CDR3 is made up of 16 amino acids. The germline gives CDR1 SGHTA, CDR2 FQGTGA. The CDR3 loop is CASSYGGSTNTGELFF. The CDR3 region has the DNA TGTGCCAGCAGTTACGGGGGAAGCACGAACACCGGGGAGCTGTTTTTT.

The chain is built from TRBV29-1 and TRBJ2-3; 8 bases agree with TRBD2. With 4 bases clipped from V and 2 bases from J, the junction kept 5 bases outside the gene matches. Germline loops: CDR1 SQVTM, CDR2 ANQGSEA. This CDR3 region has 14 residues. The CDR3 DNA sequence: TGCAGCGTTGGTGGACTAGCCCTCACAGATACGCAGTATTTT. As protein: CSVGGLALTDTQYF.

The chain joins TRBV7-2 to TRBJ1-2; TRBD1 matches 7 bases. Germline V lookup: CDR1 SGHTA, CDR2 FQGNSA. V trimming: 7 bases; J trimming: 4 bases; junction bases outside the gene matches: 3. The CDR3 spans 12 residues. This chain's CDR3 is CASIDRAYGYTF. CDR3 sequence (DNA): TGTGCCAGCATCGACAGGGCCTATGGCTACACCTTC.

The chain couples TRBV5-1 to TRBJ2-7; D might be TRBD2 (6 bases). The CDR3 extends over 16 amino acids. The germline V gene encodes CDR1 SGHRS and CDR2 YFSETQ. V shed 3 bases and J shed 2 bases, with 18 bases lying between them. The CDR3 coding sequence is TGCGCCAGCAGCTCGGTCGGAGGGGTTCGACCCTACGAGCAGTACTTC. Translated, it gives CASSSVGGVRPYEQYF. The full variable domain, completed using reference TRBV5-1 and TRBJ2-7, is KAGVTQTPRYLIKTRGQQVTLSCSPISGHRSVSWYQQTPGQGLQFLFEYFSETQRNKGNFPGRFSGRQFSNSRSEMNVSTLELGDSALYLCASSSVGGVRPYEQYFGPGTRLTVT.

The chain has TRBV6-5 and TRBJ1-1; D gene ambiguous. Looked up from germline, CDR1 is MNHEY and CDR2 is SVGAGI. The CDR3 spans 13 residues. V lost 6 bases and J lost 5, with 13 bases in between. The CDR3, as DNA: TGTGCCAGCAGACGATTGGATCAAACTGAAGCTTTCTTT. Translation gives CASRRLDQTEAFF.

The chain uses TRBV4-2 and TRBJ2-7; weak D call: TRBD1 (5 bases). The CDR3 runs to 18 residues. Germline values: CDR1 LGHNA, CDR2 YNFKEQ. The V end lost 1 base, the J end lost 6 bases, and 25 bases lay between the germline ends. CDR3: CASSQVRASETALGEQYF. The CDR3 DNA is TGTGCCAGCAGCCAAGTCAGAGCCTCGGAGACAGCATTAGGCGAGCAGTACTTC.

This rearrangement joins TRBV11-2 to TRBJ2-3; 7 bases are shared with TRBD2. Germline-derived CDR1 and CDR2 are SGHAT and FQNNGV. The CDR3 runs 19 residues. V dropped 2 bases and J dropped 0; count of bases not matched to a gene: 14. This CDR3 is CASSLFPREPGLSTDTQYF. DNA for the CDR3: TGTGCCAGCAGCTTATTCCCGAGAGAACCGGGACTAAGCACAGATACGCAGTATTTT.